The source of this T cell receptor (beta chain) is a study of technical replicates of blood from several donors. There are 16 residues in the CDR3. Germline V gene data show CDR1 as LNHDA and CDR2 as SQIVND (reference sequence). Deletions cut 2 bases from V and 5 bases from J, with 15 bases between. Produced via immunoSEQ multiplex PCR; TCRdb's table is partial and in-frame only. The sample holds some 80,000 clones; roughly nine tenths are singletons and the top ten take about 0.23%. The receptor's source is a human donor in good health. Sequenced input: T cells isolated from PBMCs. This sequence joins TRBV19 and TRBJ1-4; perhaps TRBD1 as D (6 bases). The CDR3 here is CASSIMLDSLNEKLFF. CDR3 nucleotide sequence: TGTGCCAGTAGTATAATGTTGGACAGCCTCAATGAAAAACTGTTTTTT.